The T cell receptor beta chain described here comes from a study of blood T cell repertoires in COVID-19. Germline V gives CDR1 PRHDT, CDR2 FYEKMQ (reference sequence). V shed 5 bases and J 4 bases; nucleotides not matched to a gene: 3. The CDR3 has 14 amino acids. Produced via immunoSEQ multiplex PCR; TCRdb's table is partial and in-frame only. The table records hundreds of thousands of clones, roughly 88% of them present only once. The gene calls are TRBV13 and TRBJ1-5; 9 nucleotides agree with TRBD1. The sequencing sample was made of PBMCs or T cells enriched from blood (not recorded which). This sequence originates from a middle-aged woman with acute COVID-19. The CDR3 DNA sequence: TGTGCCAGCAGCCGGGACAGGGAGAATCAGCCCCAGCATTTT. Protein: CASSRDRENQPQHF.